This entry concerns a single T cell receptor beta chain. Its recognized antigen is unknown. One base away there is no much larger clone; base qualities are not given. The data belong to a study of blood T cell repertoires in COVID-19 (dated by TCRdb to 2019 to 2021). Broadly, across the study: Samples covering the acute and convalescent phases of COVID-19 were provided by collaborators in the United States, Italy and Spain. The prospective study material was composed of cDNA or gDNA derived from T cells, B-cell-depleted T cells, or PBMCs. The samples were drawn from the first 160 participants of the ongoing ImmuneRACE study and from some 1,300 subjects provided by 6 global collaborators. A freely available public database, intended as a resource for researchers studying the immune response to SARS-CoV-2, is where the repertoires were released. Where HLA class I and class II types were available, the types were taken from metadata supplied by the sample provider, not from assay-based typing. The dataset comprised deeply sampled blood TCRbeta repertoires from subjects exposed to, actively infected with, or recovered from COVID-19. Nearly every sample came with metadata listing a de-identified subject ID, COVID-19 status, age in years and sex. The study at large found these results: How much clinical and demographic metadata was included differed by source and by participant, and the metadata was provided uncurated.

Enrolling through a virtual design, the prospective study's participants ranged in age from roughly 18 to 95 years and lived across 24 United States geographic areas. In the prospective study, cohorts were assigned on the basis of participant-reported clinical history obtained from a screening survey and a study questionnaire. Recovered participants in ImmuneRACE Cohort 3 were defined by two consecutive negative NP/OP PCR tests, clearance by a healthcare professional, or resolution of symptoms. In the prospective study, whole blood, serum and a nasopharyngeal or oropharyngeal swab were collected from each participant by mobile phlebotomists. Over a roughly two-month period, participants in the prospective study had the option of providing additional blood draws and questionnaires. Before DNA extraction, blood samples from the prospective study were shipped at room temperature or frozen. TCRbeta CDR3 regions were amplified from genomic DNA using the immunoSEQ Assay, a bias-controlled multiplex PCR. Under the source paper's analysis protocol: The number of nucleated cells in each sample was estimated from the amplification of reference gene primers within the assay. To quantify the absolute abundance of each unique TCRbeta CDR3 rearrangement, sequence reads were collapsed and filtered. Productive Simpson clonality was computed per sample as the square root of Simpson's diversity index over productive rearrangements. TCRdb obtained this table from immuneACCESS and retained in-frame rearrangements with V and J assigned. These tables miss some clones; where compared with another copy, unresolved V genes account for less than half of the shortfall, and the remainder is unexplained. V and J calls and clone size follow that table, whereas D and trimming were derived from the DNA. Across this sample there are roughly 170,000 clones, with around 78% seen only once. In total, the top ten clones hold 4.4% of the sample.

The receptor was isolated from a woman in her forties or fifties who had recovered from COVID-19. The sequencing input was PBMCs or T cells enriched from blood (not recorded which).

The base sequence is TGTGCCAGCTCACCAAGGCGACAGCTTACTGAAGCTTTCTTT. Its protein is CASSPRRQLTEAFF. In this chain, TRBV18 is recombined with TRBJ1-1; the D region possibly corresponds to TRBD1 (5 bases align). CDR1 and CDR2 (KGHSH, LQKENI) derive from the germline V gene. From its cysteine to its phenylalanine, the CDR3 spans 14 amino acids. This entry keeps only the CDR3 DNA: 42 bases, framed from base 1. The germline ends are 12 bases apart after V is trimmed by 2 bases and J by 5 bases. The reference TRBV18 and TRBJ1-1 proteins fill in what lies around the CDR3, so the full variable domain reads NAGVMQNPRHLVRRRGQEARLRCSPMKGHSHVYWYRQLPEEGLKFMVYLQKENIIDESGMPKERFSAEFPKEGPSILRIQQVVRGDSAAYFCASSPRRQLTEAFFGQGTRLTVV.